This T cell receptor beta chain was retrieved from a study of blood T cell repertoires in COVID-19. Turning to the study itself: Specimens from acute and convalescent COVID-19 originated in the United States, Italy and Spain. From T cells, B-cell-depleted T cells, or PBMCs came the material, which was cDNA or gDNA.

As originally analysed: It was from reference gene primer amplification that nucleated cell counts were estimated. TCRdb's copy holds only in-frame clones and misses some; the assay was immunoSEQ multiplex PCR. From that table come the V and J calls and clone size; the DNA was used to work out D and trimming. The sample contains approximately 60,000 clones, approximately 85% of which appear only once. This CDR3 is built from 14 residues. Germline V gene sequence: CDR1 ENHRY, CDR2 SYGVKD. V dropped 5 bases and J dropped 1; count of bases not matched to a gene: 2. V is TRBV10-3 and J is TRBJ2-7; 10 nucleotides agree with TRBD1. The receptor was isolated from a human donor in a cohort sampled during active COVID-19. The specimen was peripheral blood. The CDR3 DNA sequence: TGTGCCATCAGTCTGGGACAGGGGTCCTACGAGCAGTACTTC. This encodes CAISLGQGSYEQYF.